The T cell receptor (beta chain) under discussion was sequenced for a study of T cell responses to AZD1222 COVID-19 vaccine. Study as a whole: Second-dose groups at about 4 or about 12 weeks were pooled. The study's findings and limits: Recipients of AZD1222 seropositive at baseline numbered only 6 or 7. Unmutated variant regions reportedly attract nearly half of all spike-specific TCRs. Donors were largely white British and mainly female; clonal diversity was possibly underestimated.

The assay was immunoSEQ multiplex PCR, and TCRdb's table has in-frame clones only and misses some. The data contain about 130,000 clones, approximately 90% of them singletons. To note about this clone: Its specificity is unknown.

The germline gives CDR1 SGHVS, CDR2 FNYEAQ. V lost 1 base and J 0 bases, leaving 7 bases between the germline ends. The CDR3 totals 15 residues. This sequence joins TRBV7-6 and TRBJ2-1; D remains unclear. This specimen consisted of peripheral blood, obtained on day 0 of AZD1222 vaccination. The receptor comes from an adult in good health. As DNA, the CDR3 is TGTGCCAGCAGCTTAGATGCAGGCTCCTACAATGAGCAGTTCTTC. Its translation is CASSLDAGSYNEQFF.